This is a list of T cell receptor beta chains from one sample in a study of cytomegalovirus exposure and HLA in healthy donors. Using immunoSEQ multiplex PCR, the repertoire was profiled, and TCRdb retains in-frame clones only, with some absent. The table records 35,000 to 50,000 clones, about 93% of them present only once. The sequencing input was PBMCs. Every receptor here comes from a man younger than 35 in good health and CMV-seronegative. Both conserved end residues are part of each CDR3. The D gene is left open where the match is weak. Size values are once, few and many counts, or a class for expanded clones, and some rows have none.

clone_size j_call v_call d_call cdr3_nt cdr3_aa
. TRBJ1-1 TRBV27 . TGTGCCAGCAGTCCTCAGATGAACACTGAAGCTTTCTTT CASSPQMNTEAFF
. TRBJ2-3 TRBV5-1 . TGCGCCAGCAGCTTGGACCGCCGAGAGACAGATACGCAGTATTTT CASSLDRRETDTQYF
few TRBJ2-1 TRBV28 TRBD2 TGTGCCACCGGTGGGGCGGGAGTGCTCGATGAGCAGTTCTTC CATGGAGVLDEQFF
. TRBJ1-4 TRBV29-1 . TGCAGCGTTGACCAGGTGCGCGAAAAACTGTTTTTT CSVDQVREKLFF
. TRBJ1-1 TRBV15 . TGTGCCACCAGCAGTCCGGGGAAAAAGAGCACTGAAGCTTTCTTT CATSSPGKKSTEAFF
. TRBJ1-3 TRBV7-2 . TGTGCCAGCAGCTTAGATAGGGGGTTCTCTGGAAACACCATATATTTT CASSLDRGFSGNTIYF
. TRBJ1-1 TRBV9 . TGTGCCAGCAGCGTGTTAGGGGACACTGAAGCTTTCTTT CASSVLGDTEAFF
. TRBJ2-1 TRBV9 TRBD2 TGTGCCAGCAGCGTAGGACTAGCGGGAGAGAGTGAGCAGTTCTTC CASSVGLAGESEQFF
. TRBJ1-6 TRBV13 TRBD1 TGTGCCAGCAGAACCACAGGGGGCAACTCACCCCTCCACTTT CASRTTGGNSPLHF
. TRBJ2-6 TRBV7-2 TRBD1 TGTGCCAGCAGCTTACTCAAGGGGGCAGCCAACGTCCTGACTTTC CASSLLKGAANVLTF
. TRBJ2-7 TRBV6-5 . TGTGCCAGCACGACTTCCTACGAGCAGTACTTC CASTTSYEQYF
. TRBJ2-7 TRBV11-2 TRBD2 TGTGCCAGCAGCCCCGGGCCCCTAGCGGACGCCTACGAGCAGTACTTC CASSPGPLADAYEQYF
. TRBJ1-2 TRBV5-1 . TGCGCCAGCAGCCCCCAGGAAGACTATGGCTACACCTTC CASSPQEDYGYTF
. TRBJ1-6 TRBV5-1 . TGCGCCAGCAGCTTGGACAGGGCCGATTCACCCCTCCACTTT CASSLDRADSPLHF
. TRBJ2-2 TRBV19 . TGTGCCAGTAGCCCGTACAGGGGACTTAACACCGGGGAGCTGTTTTTT CASSPYRGLNTGELFF
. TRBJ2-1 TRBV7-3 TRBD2 TGTGCCAGCAGCCCGATAGTGGCGGGGGGGAACAATGAGCAGTTCTTC CASSPIVAGGNNEQFF
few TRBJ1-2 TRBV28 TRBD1 TGTGCCAGCAGCCTAAACAGGGGGAAAGGCTACACCTTC CASSLNRGKGYTF
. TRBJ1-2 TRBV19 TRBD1 TGTGCCAGTAGTATAGGGACAGGCTATGGCTACACCTTC CASSIGTGYGYTF
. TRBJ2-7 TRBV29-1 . TGCAGCGTTGAAGGCCCACAGGGACCCTACGAGCAGTACTTC CSVEGPQGPYEQYF
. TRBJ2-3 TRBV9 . TGTGCCAACCCAACTCTTAGTGATAAGAAGTATTTT CANPTLSDKKYF
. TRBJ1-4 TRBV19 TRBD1 TGTGCCAGTACCAAAGAGACAGGGACTAATGAAAAACTGTTTTTT CASTKETGTNEKLFF
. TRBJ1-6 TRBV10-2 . TGCGCCAGCAGTGAGTCGTATAGAGGGTGGTCCTATAATTCACCCCTCCACTTT CASSESYRGWSYNSPLHF
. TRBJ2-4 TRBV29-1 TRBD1 TGCAGCGTTGAAAACGTCCAGGGGGCAAAAAACATTCAGTACTTC CSVENVQGAKNIQYF
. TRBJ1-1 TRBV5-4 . TGTGCCAGCAGCTTGAGACAAAATGAAGCTTTCTTT CASSLRQNEAFF
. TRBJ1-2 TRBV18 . TGTGCCAGCTCACCCCTGGACAGCAACTATGGCTACACCTTC CASSPLDSNYGYTF
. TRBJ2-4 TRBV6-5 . TGTGCCAGCAGTTACTCTGGGGACAAGGGCATTCAGTACTTC CASSYSGDKGIQYF
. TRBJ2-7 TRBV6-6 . TGTGCCAGCAGTTTTATCGGGGGGCCCAGCTCCTACGAGCAGTACTTC CASSFIGGPSSYEQYF
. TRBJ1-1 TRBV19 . TGTGCCAGTAGTACGGACAGTTTAGGCTTTAATGAGATGAACACTGAAGCTTTCTTT CASSTDSLGFNEMNTEAFF
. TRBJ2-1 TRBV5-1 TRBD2 TGCGCCAGCAGCTTGGAAGGGAGCGGGAGCCTATCCTACAATGAGCAGTTCTTC CASSLEGSGSLSYNEQFF
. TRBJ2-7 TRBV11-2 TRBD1 TGTGCCAGCAGCCCCTGGACAGGGTTGAACGAGCAGTACTTC CASSPWTGLNEQYF
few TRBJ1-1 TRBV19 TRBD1 TGTGCCAGTAGTGGACCGGGACAGGGGTACACTGAAGCTTTCTTT CASSGPGQGYTEAFF
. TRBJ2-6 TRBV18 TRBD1 TGTGCCAGCTCACCACCTGGACAGGGGGGACCAGGGGCCAACGTCCTGACTTTC CASSPPGQGGPGANVLTF
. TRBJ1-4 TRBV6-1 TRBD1 TGTGCCAGCAGACTATTCCCGGGACAGGTAGAAAAACTGTTTTTT CASRLFPGQVEKLFF
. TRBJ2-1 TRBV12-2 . TGTGCAAGTCGCTCTCACAATGAGCAGTTCTTC CASRSHNEQFF
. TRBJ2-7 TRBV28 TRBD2 TGTGCCAGCAGTTCGTACTCACTAGCGGGAGTATACGAGCAGTACTTC CASSSYSLAGVYEQYF
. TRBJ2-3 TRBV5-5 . TGTGCCAGCCTTAATCGAGTGGGGCACACAGATACGCAGTATTTT CASLNRVGHTDTQYF
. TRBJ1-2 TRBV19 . TGTGCCAGTAGTATAGACCTGACACGGAACTATGGCTACACCTTC CASSIDLTRNYGYTF
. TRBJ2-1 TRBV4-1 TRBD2 TGCGCCAGCAGCCAGCTAGCGGGAGAATACTACAATGAGCAGTTCTTC CASSQLAGEYYNEQFF
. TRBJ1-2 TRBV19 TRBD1 TGTGCCAGTAGTCCCCTAGGGGCAGGGGGCATAATGGACTATGGCTACACCTTC CASSPLGAGGIMDYGYTF
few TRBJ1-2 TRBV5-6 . TGTGCCAGCAGCCTCAAAGGCTCAGGGAACTATGGCTACACCTTC CASSLKGSGNYGYTF
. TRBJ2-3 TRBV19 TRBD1 TGTGCCAGTAGCGAACCGGGACAGGGGAGAGGAGATACGCAGTATTTT CASSEPGQGRGDTQYF
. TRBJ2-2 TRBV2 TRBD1 TGTGCCAGCACCCGGGACAGGGGTCCCGGGGAGCTGTTTTTT CASTRDRGPGELFF
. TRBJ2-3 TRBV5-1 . TGCGCCAGCAGCTTGATAGCGTCTAGCACAGATACGCAGTATTTT CASSLIASSTDTQYF
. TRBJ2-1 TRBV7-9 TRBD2 TGTGCCAGCAGCTCCCGACTAGCGGGGGCTCCGAGCTCCTACAATGAGCAGTTCTTC CASSSRLAGAPSSYNEQFF
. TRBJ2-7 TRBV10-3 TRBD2 TGTGCCAACTTAGCGGGAGCCTACGAGCAGTACTTC CANLAGAYEQYF
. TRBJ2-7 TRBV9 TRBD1 TGTGCCAGCAGCGTCGGGACAGCAAGCTCCTACGAGCAGTACTTC CASSVGTASSYEQYF
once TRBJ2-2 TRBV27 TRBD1 TGTGCCAGCAGCGTTCCGGGACAGGGAAACACCGGGGAGCTGTTTTTT CASSVPGQGNTGELFF
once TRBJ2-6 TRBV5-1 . TGCGCCAGCAGCTTGGATGGGCCAGGGTTCGGCTCTGGGGCCAACGTCCTGACTTTC CASSLDGPGFGSGANVLTF
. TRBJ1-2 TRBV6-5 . TGTGCCAGCAGTAGACAGATTAACTATGGCTACACCTTC CASSRQINYGYTF
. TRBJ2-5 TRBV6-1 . TGTGCCAGCAGGCGAGGCCGGGAGACCCAGTACTTC CASRRGRETQYF
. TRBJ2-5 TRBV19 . TGTGCCAGTAGCGAAGCGCTCCAAGAGACCCAGTACTTC CASSEALQETQYF